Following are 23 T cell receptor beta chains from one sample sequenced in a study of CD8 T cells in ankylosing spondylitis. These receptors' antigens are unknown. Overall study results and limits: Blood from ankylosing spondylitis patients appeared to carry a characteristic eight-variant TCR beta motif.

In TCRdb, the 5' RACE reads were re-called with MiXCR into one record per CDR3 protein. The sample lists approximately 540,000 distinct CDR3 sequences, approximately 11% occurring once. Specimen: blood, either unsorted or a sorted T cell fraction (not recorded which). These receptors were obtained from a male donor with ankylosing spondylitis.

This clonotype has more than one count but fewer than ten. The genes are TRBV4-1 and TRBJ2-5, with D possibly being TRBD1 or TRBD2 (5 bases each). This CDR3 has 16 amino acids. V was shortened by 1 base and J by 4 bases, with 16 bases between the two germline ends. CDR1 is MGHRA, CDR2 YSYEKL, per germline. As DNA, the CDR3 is TGCGCCAGCAGCCAAGGCCCCGGGACCTCGGGAGAGACCCAGTACTTC. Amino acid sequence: CASSQGPGTSGETQYF.

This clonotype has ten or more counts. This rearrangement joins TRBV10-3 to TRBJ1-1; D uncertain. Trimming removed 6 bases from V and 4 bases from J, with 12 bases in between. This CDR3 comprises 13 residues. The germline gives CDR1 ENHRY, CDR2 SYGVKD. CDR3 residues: CAIRDRVATEAFF. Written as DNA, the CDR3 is TGTGCCATCAGAGACCGGGTGGCCACTGAAGCTTTCTTT.

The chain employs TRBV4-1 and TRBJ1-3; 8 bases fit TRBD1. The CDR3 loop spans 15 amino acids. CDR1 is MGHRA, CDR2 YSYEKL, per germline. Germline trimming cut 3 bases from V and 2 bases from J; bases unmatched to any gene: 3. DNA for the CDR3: TGCGCCAGCAGCCACAGGGGGCTTACTGGAAACACCATATATTTT. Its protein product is CASSHRGLTGNTIYF.

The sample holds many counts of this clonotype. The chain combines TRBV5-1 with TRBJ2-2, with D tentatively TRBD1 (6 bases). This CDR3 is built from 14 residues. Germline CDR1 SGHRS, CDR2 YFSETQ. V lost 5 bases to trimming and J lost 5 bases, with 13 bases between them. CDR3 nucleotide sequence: TGCGCCAGCAGTAAGCAGGGGAAAACCGGGGAGCTGTTTTTT. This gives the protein CASSKQGKTGELFF.

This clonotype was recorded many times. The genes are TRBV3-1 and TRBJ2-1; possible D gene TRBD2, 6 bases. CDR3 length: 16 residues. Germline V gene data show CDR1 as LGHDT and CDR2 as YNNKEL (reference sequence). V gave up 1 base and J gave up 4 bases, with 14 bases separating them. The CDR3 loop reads CASSQGTSGPYNEQFF. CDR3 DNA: TGTGCCAGCAGCCAAGGGACGAGCGGGCCATACAATGAGCAGTTCTTC.

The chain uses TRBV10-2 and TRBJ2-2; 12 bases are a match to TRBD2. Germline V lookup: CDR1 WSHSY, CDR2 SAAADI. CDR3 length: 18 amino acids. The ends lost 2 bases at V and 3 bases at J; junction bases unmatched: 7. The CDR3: CASSEPWTSGIHTGELFF. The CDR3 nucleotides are TGCGCCAGCAGTGAGCCCTGGACTAGCGGGATTCACACCGGGGAGCTGTTTTTT.

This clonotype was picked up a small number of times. CDR3 coding DNA: TGTGCCAGCAGCTTGGACGCCAAGCCCTACGAGCAGTACTTC. Translation: CASSLDAKPYEQYF. The chain links TRBV5-4 to TRBJ2-7; D is unresolved. Between the trimmed V and J ends, which lost 0 bases and 2 bases, there was a span of 9 bases. Germline V lookup: CDR1 SGHNT, CDR2 YYREEE (reference sequence). This CDR3 has 14 residues.

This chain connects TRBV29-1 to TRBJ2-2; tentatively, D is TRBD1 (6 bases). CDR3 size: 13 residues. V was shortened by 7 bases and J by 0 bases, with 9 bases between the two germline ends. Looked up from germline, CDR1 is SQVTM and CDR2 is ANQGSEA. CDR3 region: CSGWTANTGELFF. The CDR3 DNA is TGCAGCGGGTGGACAGCGAACACCGGGGAGCTGTTTTTT.

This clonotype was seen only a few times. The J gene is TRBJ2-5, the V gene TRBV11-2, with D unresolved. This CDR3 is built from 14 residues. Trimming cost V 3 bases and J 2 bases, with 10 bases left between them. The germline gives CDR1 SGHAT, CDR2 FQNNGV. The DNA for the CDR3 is TGTGCCAGCAGCTTCCGGGCCATACAAGAGACCCAGTACTTC. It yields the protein CASSFRAIQETQYF.

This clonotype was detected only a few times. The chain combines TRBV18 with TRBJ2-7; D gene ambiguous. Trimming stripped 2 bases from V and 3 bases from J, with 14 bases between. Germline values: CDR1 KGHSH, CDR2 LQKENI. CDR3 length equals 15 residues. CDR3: CASSPGPLAVYEQYF. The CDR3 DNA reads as TGTGCCAGCTCACCAGGGCCGCTGGCCGTCTACGAGCAGTACTTC.

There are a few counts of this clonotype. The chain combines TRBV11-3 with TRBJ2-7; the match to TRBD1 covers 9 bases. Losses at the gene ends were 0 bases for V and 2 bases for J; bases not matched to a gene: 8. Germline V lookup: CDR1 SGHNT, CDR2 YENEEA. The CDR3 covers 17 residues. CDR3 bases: TGTGCCAGCAGCTTAGAAGCACAGGGGGCGATCCCCTACGAGCAGTACGTC. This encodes CASSLEAQGAIPYEQYV.

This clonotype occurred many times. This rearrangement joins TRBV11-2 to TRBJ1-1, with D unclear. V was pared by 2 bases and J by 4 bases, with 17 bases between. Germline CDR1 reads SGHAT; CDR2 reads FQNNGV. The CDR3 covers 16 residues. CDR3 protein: CASSLYGRRARTEAFF. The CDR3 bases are TGTGCCAGCAGCTTATATGGCAGGCGGGCACGCACTGAAGCTTTCTTT. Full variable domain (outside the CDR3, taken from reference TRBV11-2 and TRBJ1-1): EAGVAQSPRYKIIEKRQSVAFWCNPISGHATLYWYQQILGQGPKLLIQFQNNGVVDDSQLPKDRFSAERLKGVDSTLKIQPAKLEDSAVYLCASSLYGRRARTEAFFGQGTRLTVV.

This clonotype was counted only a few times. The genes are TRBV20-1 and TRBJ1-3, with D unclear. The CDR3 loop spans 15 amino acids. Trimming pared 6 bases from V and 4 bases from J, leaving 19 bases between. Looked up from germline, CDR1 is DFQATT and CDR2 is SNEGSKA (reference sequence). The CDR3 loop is CSAPIWMAPGNTIYF. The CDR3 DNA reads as TGCAGTGCCCCCATTTGGATGGCGCCGGGAAACACCATATATTTT.

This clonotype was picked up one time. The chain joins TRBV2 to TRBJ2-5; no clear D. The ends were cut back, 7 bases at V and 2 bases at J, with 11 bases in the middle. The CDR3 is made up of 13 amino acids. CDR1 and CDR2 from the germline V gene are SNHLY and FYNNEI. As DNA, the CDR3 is TGTGCCAGCACGTCAGGACGTCAAGAGACCCAGTACTTC. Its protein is CASTSGRQETQYF.

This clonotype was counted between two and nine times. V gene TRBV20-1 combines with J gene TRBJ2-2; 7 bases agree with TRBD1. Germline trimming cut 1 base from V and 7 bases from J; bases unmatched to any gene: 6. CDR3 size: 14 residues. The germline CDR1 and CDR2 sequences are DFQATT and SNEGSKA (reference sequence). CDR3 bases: TGCAGTGCTAGAGTTGGGACAGTCGGCGGGGAGCTGTTTTTT. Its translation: CSARVGTVGGELFF.

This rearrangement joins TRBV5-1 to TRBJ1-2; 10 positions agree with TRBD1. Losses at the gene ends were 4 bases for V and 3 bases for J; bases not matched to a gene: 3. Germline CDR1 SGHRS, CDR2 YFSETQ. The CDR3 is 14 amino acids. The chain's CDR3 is CASSQGQGYYGYTF. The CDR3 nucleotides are TGCGCCAGCAGCCAGGGACAGGGGTACTATGGCTACACCTTC.

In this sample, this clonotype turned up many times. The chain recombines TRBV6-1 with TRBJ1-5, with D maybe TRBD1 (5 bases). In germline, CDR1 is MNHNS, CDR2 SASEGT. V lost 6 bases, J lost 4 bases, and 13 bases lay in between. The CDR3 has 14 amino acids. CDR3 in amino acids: CASRIPGRNQPQHF. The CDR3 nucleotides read TGTGCCAGCAGAATACCGGGACGGAATCAGCCCCAGCATTTT.

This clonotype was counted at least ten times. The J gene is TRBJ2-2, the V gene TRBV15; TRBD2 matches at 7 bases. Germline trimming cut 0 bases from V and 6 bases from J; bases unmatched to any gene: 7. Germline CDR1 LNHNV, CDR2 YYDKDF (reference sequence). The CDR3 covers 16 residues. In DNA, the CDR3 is TGTGCCACCAGCAGAGAAGAAGCGGGATCAGCCGGGGAGCTGTTTTTT. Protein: CATSREEAGSAGELFF. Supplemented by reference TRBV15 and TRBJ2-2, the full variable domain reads DAMVIQNPRYQVTQFGKPVTLSCSQTLNHNVMYWYQQKSSQAPKLLFHYYDKDFNNEADTPDNFQSRRPNTSFCFLDIRSPGLGDTAMYLCATSREEAGSAGELFFGEGSRLTVL.

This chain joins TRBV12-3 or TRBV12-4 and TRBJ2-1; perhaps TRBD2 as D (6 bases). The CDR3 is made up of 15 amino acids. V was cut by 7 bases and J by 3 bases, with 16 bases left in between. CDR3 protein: CASIFSGGIYNEQFF. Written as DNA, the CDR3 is TGTGCCAGCATTTTTAGCGGAGGTATCTACAATGAGCAGTTCTTC.

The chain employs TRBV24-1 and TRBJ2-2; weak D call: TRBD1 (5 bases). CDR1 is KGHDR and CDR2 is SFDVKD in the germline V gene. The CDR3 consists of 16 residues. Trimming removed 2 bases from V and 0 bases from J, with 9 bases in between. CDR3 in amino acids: CATSDWGRTNTGELFF. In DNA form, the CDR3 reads TGTGCCACCAGTGATTGGGGCAGGACGAACACCGGGGAGCTGTTTTTT.

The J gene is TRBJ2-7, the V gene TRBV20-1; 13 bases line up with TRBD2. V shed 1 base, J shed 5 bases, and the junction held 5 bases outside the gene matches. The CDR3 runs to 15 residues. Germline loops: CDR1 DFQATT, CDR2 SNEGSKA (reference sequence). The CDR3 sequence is CSARGGLAGYDEQYV. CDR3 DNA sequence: TGCAGTGCTAGAGGGGGACTAGCGGGATATGACGAGCAGTACGTC.

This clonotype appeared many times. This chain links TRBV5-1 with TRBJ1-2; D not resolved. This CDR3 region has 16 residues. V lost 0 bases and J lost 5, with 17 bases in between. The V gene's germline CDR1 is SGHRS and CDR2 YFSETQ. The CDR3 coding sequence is TGCGCCAGCAGCTTGGGGCCGGGCCCCTCGACGTATGGCTACACCTTC. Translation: CASSLGPGPSTYGYTF.

The CDR3 protein is CSARRGLGETQYF. DNA of the CDR3: TGCAGTGCCCGGAGGGGACTGGGAGAGACCCAGTACTTC. The genes are TRBV20-1 and TRBJ2-5, with D possibly being TRBD2 (6 bases). CDR1 is DFQATT and CDR2 is SNEGSKA in the germline V gene (reference sequence). The CDR3 runs 13 residues. Trimming shortened V by 6 bases and J by 4 bases, and 15 bases separated the two germline ends.